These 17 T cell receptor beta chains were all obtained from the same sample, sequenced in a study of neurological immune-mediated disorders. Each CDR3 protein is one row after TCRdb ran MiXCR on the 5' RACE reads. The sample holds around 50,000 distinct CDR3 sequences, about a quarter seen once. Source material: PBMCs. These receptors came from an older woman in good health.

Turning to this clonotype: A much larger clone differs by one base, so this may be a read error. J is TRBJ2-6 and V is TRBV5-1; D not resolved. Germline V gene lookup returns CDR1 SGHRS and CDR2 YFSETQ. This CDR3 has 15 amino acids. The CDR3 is CVSRNQVSGANVLTF. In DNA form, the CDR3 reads TGCGTCAGCAGAAACCAGGTCTCTGGGGCCAACGTCCTGACTTTC.

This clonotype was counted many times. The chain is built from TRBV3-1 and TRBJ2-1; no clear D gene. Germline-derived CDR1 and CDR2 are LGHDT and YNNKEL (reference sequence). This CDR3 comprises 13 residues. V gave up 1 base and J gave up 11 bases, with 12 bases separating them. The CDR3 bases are TGTGCCAGCAGCCAAGCCCCGGAACTTAAGCAGTTCTTC. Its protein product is CASSQAPELKQFF.

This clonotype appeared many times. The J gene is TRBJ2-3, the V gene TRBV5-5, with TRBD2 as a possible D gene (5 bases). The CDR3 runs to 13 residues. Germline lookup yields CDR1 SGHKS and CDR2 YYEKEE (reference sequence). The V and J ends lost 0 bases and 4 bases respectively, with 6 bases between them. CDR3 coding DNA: TGTGCCAGCAGCTTGGCGGGATCAGATACGCAGTATTTT. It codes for CASSLAGSDTQYF.

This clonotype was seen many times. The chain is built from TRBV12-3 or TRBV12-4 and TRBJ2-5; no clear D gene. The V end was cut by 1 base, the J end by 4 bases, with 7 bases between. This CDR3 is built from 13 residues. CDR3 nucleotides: TGTGCCAGCAGTTTAGTAATCGGAGAGACCCAGTACTTC. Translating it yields CASSLVIGETQYF.

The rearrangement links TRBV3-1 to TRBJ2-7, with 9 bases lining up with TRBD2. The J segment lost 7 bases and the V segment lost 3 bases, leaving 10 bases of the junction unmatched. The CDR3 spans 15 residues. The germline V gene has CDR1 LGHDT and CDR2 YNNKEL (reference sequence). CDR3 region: CASSQSAGGPREQYV. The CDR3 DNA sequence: TGTGCCAGCAGCCAGTCGGCGGGGGGGCCTCGTGAGCAGTACGTC.

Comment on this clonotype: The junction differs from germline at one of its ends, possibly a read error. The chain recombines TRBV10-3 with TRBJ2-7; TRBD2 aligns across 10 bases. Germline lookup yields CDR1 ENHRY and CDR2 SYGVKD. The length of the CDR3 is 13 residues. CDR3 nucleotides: TGTGTCATCGGGACTAGCGTCTCCTACGACCAGTACTTC. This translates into CVIGTSVSYDQYF.

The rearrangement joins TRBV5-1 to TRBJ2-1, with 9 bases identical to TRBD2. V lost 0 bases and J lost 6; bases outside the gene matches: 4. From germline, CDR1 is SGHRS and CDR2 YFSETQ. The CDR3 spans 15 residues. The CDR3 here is CASSLDLAGCNEQFF. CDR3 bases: TGCGCCAGCAGCTTGGACCTAGCGGGATGCAATGAGCAGTTCTTC.

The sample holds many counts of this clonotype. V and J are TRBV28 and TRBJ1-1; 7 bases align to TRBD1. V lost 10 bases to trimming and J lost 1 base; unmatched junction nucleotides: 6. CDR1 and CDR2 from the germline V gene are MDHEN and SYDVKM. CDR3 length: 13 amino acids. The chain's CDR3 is CAILTGWNTEAFF. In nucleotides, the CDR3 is TGTGCCATCTTGACAGGGTGGAACACTGAAGCTTTCTTT.

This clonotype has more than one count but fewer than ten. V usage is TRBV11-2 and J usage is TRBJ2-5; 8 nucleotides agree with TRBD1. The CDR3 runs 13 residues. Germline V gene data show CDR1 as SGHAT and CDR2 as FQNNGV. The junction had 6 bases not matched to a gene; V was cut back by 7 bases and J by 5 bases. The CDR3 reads CASTIWTGETQYF. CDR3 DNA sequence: TGTGCCAGCACCATTTGGACAGGGGAGACCCAGTACTTC.

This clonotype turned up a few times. For the CDR3, the DNA is TGTGCCAGCAGCTGGCCAGGGGACGGCGACATTCAGTACTTC. Translated: CASSWPGDGDIQYF. The chain joins TRBV5-6 to TRBJ2-4; TRBD1 might be the D (6 bases). CDR1 and CDR2 from the germline V gene are SGHDT and YYEEEE. V lost 3 bases and J 8 bases, leaving 15 bases between the germline ends. The CDR3 runs to 14 residues.

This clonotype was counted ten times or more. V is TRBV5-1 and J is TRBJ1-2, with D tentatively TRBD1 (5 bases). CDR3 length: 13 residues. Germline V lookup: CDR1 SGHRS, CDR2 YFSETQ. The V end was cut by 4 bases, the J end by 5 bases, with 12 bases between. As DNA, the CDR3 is TGCGCCAGCAGCCCCCGGGACGGTTATGGCTACACCTTC. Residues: CASSPRDGYGYTF.

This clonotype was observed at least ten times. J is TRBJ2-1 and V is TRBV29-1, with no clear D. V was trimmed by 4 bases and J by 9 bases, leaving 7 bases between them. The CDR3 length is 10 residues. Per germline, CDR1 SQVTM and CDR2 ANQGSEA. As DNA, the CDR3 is TGCAGCGTTGCAGCGACTGAGCAGTTCTTC. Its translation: CSVAATEQFF.

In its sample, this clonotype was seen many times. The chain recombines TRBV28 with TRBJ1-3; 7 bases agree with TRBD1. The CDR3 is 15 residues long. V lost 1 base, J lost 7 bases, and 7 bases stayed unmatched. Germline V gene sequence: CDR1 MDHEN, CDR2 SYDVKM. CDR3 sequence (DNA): TGTGCCAGCAGTTTATCGCCGAGGGGACAGAACACCATATATTTT. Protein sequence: CASSLSPRGQNTIYF.

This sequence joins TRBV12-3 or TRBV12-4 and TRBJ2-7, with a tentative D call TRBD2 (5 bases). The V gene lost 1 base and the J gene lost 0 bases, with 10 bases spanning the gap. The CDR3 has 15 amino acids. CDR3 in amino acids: CASSLVYRDSYEQYF. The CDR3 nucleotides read TGTGCCAGCAGTTTAGTATACCGGGACTCCTACGAGCAGTACTTC.

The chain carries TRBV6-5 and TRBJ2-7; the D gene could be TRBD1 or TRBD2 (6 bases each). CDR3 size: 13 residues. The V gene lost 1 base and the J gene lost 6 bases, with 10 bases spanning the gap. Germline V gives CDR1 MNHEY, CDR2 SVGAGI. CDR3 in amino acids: CASSYLQGGEQYV. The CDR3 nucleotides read TGTGCCAGCAGTTACTTACAGGGAGGCGAGCAGTACGTC.

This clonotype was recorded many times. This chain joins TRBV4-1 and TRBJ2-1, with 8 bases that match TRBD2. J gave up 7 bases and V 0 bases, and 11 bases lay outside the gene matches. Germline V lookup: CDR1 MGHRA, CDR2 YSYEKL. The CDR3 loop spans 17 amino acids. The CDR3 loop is CASSQEIESGRGNEQFF. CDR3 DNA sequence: TGCGCCAGCAGCCAAGAAATCGAGAGCGGGAGAGGGAATGAGCAGTTCTTC.

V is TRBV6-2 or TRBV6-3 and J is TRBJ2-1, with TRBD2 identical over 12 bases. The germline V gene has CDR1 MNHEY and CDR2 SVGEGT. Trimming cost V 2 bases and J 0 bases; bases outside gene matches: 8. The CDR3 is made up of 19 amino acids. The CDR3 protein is CASSYPTSGSGYSYNEQFF. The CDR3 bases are TGTGCCAGCAGTTACCCGACTAGCGGGAGTGGGTACTCCTACAATGAGCAGTTCTTC.